A single sample gave rise to the 30 T cell receptor beta chains below, sequenced in a study of T cells in Graves' hyperthyroidism and ophthalmopathy. Authors of the study amplified TCR beta CDR3 regions from RNA transcripts. When the TCR CDR3 underwent first-round RT-PCR, the HTBI primer set was used. TCRdb independently ran MiXCR on the multiplex PCR reads; one entry per CDR3 protein. Here the sample spans fewer than 500,000 distinct CDR3 sequences, roughly 14% being singletons. Sequencing used blood. All receptors derive from a man aged 30-40 years with Graves' hyperthyroidism that later progressed to Graves' ophthalmopathy.

This clonotype was found many times. The chain carries TRBV11-3 and TRBJ2-5; D unresolved. Germline CDR1 and CDR2: SGHNT and YENEEA. Between the trimmed V and J ends, which lost 5 bases and 5 bases, there was a span of 9 bases. This CDR3 comprises 12 residues. As DNA, the CDR3 is TGTGCCAGCAGCCCATTTTCGGAGACCCAGTACTTC. Its translation is CASSPFSETQYF.

This clonotype was found many times. The CDR3 nucleotides are TGTGCCTGGAATCTAATAGGGGGAGTTGCTTTCTTT. Translating it yields CAWNLIGGVAFF. The J gene is TRBJ1-1, the V gene TRBV30; D is possibly TRBD1 (6 bases). CDR3 length: 12 residues. Germline lookup yields CDR1 GTSNPN and CDR2 SVGIG (reference sequence). V was pared by 4 bases and J by 11 bases, with 17 bases between.

This clonotype occurred many times. This sequence joins TRBV10-3 and TRBJ1-1; 7 bases match TRBD1. The CDR3 extends over 15 amino acids. Germline-derived CDR1 and CDR2 are ENHRY and SYGVKD. V lost 2 bases and J lost 2; bases outside the gene matches: 5. CDR3 sequence: CAISEPGQLNTEAFF. The DNA of the CDR3 is TGTGCCATCAGTGAGCCGGGACAGCTAAACACTGAAGCTTTCTTT.

At least ten counts were recorded for this clonotype. CDR3: CASSFRDSQETQYF. The DNA for the CDR3 is TGTGCCAGCTCGTTCCGGGACAGCCAAGAGACCCAGTACTTC. This chain joins TRBV18 and TRBJ2-5; 7 bases agree with TRBD1. The CDR3 loop spans 14 amino acids. Germline lookup yields CDR1 KGHSH and CDR2 LQKENI. J lost 1 base, V lost 6 bases, and 5 bases had no gene match.

The genes are TRBV4-1 and TRBJ2-7; D unresolved. V lost 1 base and J 3 bases, leaving 10 bases between the germline ends. In germline, CDR1 is MGHRA, CDR2 YSYEKL. CDR3 length equals 14 residues. The CDR3 loop is CASSQVALYYEQYF. The DNA of the CDR3 is TGCGCCAGCAGCCAAGTGGCACTTTACTACGAGCAGTACTTC.

A word on this clonotype: With a much larger clone just one base away, this may be a read error. This chain uses TRBV28 with TRBJ1-4; 7 bases are shared with TRBD1. Germline V CDR1 and CDR2: MDHEN, SYDVKM. The CDR3 has 14 amino acids. The DNA for the CDR3 is TGTGCCAGCAGCACGGGACAGTTTAATGAAAACCTGTTTTTT. Translated, it gives CASSTGQFNENLFF.

This clonotype has a count of ten or more. The gene calls are TRBV20-1 and TRBJ1-5; D possibly corresponds to TRBD1 (6 bases). Trimming shortened V by 5 bases and J by 2 bases, and 13 bases separated the two germline ends. This CDR3 has 14 residues. Germline assignment: CDR1 DFQATT and CDR2 SNEGSKA (reference sequence). This CDR3 reads CSAEGGERNQPQHF. CDR3 nucleotide sequence: TGCAGTGCTGAGGGGGGAGAACGCAATCAGCCCCAGCATTTT.

A word on this clonotype: This may be a read error: a much more frequent sequence differs by one nucleotide. This CDR3 reads CVSLRGTSVTDTQYF. The CDR3 nucleotides read TGTGTCAGCCTCCGCGGGACTAGCGTCACAGATACGCAGTATTTT. The J gene is TRBJ2-3, the V gene TRBV28, with 10 nucleotides matching TRBD2. The CDR3 contains 15 residues. Germline CDR1 reads MDHEN; CDR2 reads SYDVKM.

This clonotype has ten or more counts. Here the CDR3 reads CASSLSPDSSYEQYF. For the CDR3, the DNA is TGTGCCAGCAGTTTATCGCCGGACAGCTCCTACGAGCAGTACTTC. V and J are TRBV27 and TRBJ2-7; tentatively, D is TRBD1 (6 bases). V lost 0 bases and J 0 bases, leaving 9 bases between the germline ends. The CDR3 is made up of 15 amino acids. The germline gives CDR1 MNHEY, CDR2 SMNVEV (reference sequence).

V gene TRBV27 combines with J gene TRBJ1-2; 7 bases are a match to TRBD1. V was clipped by 2 bases and J by 2 bases; unmatched bases: 2. Germline V gene lookup returns CDR1 MNHEY and CDR2 SMNVEV (reference sequence). The CDR3 extends over 14 amino acids. CDR3 in amino acids: CASSLRQGNYGYTF. In DNA, the CDR3 is TGTGCCAGCAGTTTACGACAGGGAAACTATGGCTACACCTTC.

This clonotype was counted at least ten times. The V gene is TRBV2, the J gene TRBJ2-5, with D maybe TRBD2 (6 bases). Looked up from germline, CDR1 is SNHLY and CDR2 is FYNNEI. With 7 bases removed from V and 2 bases from J, the gap between germline ends came to 14 bases. This CDR3 has 14 amino acids. This CDR3 is CASNHRDLQETQYF. The CDR3 DNA follows: TGTGCCAGCAATCACCGGGACTTGCAAGAGACCCAGTACTTC.

This clonotype occurred many times. This sequence joins TRBV11-1 and TRBJ2-1; D remains ambiguous. CDR3 length: 17 residues. V lost 4 bases, J lost 0 bases, and 16 bases lay in between. Per germline, CDR1 SGHAT and CDR2 FQDESV (reference sequence). In nucleotides, the CDR3 is TGTGCCAGCAGCTCAAATTACCCCGACAACTCCTACAATGAGCAGTTCTTC. It codes for CASSSNYPDNSYNEQFF. Looking up the rest from reference TRBV11-1 and TRBJ2-1 gives the full variable domain: EAEVAQSPRYKITEKSQAVAFWCDPISGHATLYWYRQILGQGPELLVQFQDESVVDDSQLPKDRFSAERLKGVDSTLKIQPAELGDSAMYLCASSSNYPDNSYNEQFFGPGTRLTVL.

This clonotype was observed many times. This chain uses TRBV7-3 with TRBJ1-6; tentative D call: TRBD1 (5 bases). The CDR3 extends over 15 amino acids. The germline CDR1 and CDR2 sequences are SGHTA and FQGTGA. V lost 5 bases and J lost 10, with 18 bases in between. The CDR3 reads CASSIRDGPESPLHF. Here the CDR3 DNA reads TGTGCCAGCAGCATCAGGGACGGTCCAGAATCACCCCTCCACTTT. Supplemented by reference TRBV7-3 and TRBJ1-6, the full variable domain reads GAGVSQTPSNKVTEKGKYVELRCDPISGHTALYWYRQSLGQGPEFLIYFQGTGAADDSGLPNDRFFAVRPEGSVSTLKIQRTERGDSAVYLCASSIRDGPESPLHFGNGTRLTVT.

Concerning this clonotype itself: Just one base apart from a much larger clone, this may be a read error. V usage is TRBV20-1 and J usage is TRBJ2-3, with a weak D call TRBD2 (5 bases). This CDR3 comprises 12 residues. From germline, CDR1 is DFQATT and CDR2 SNEGSKA (reference sequence). In DNA form, the CDR3 reads TGCAGTGCTAGGGACCTAGCAGATACGCAGTGTTTT. It codes for CSARDLADTQCF.

The rearrangement links TRBV6-1 to TRBJ2-5, with 8 nucleotides matching TRBD1. J was trimmed by 5 bases and V by 6 bases; bases with no gene match: 17. This CDR3 comprises 17 residues. The germline gives CDR1 MNHNS, CDR2 SASEGT. The CDR3 DNA reads as TGTGCCAGCAGGCCAGTTGGAACAGGGGGTTGGCGGGAGACCCAGTACTTC. This encodes CASRPVGTGGWRETQYF.

The rearrangement uses TRBV7-9 and TRBJ2-7; D call uncertain. The V end was cut by 1 base, the J end by 0 bases, with 7 bases between. The CDR3 consists of 14 residues. Per germline, CDR1 SEHNR and CDR2 FQNEAQ (reference sequence). In nucleotides, the CDR3 is TGTGCCAGCAGCTTAGGGTTGAGCTCCTACGAGCAGTACTTC. Translating it yields CASSLGLSSYEQYF.

The sample holds many counts of this clonotype. This sequence joins TRBV5-6 and TRBJ2-1; the D gene is possibly TRBD1 (5 bases). Germline CDR1 SGHDT, CDR2 YYEEEE. V was shortened by 0 bases and J by 2 bases, with 9 bases between the two germline ends. The CDR3 is 15 amino acids. CDR3 residues: CASSLVIGAYNEQFF. For the CDR3, the DNA is TGTGCCAGCAGCTTGGTAATAGGGGCCTACAATGAGCAGTTCTTC.

The chain recombines TRBV7-2 with TRBJ1-1; D is unresolved. This CDR3 is 13 amino acids long. Per the germline V gene, CDR1 is SGHTA and CDR2 is FQGNSA. V lost 2 bases to trimming and J lost 4 bases, with 8 bases between them. DNA for the CDR3: TGTGCCAGCAGCTTAATTCAGAGCACTGAAGCTTTCTTT. This encodes CASSLIQSTEAFF.

This clonotype was recorded many times. The J gene is TRBJ1-1, the V gene TRBV19; 7 bases are shared with TRBD1. J gave up 11 bases and V 7 bases, and 13 bases lay outside the gene matches. The CDR3 totals 13 residues. Germline V gives CDR1 LNHDA, CDR2 SQIVND (reference sequence). The CDR3 protein is CASINPTGRGAFF. The CDR3 DNA sequence: TGTGCCAGTATCAACCCGACAGGGCGTGGGGCTTTCTTT.

This clonotype turned up a few times. The chain's CDR3 is CASSYYGDSTYNEQFF. DNA for the CDR3: TGTGCCAGCAGTTACTATGGGGACTCCACCTACAATGAGCAGTTCTTC. The genes are TRBV6-5 and TRBJ2-1; possibly TRBD2 for D (6 bases). This CDR3 is 16 amino acids long. Germline lookup yields CDR1 MNHEY and CDR2 SVGAGI. V was shortened by 1 base and J by 2 bases, with 12 bases between the two germline ends.

This clonotype occurred a few times. The rearrangement uses TRBV5-8 and TRBJ1-1; 10 bases line up with TRBD1. The ends lost 4 bases at V and 4 bases at J; junction bases unmatched: 7. The length of the CDR3 is 15 residues. CDR1 SGHTS and CDR2 YDEGEE come from the germline V gene. CDR3 coding DNA: TGTGCCAGCAGCGATGTGGGACAGGGGATCACTGAAGCTTTCTTT. Translating gives CASSDVGQGITEAFF.

This clonotype has only one observation. The chain is built from TRBV5-1 and TRBJ2-1; 8 bases line up with TRBD1. The CDR3 runs 13 residues. J gave up 9 bases and V 5 bases, and 7 bases lay outside the gene matches. Germline V gene sequence: CDR1 SGHRS, CDR2 YFSETQ. The DNA for the CDR3 is TGCGCCAGCAGGCCAGGGGGCTTAATTGAGCAGTTCTTC. This gives the protein CASRPGGLIEQFF.

A few counts support this clonotype. The CDR3 region has the DNA TGTGCCAGCAGCTTAGAAGGACGGGCAGATACGCAGTATTTT. It codes for CASSLEGRADTQYF. The chain joins TRBV11-3 to TRBJ2-3; D call uncertain. With 0 bases removed from V and 4 bases from J, the gap between germline ends came to 8 bases. Looked up from germline, CDR1 is SGHNT and CDR2 is YENEEA. This CDR3 is 14 amino acids long.

This clonotype showed up many times. This chain uses TRBV28 with TRBJ1-5; D might be TRBD1 (6 bases). The germline CDR1 and CDR2 sequences are MDHEN and SYDVKM. V was pared by 4 bases and J by 6 bases, with 13 bases between. CDR3 length: 14 residues. CDR3 region: CASSSGQPGQPQHF. The CDR3 nucleotides read TGTGCCAGCAGTTCCGGACAGCCGGGTCAGCCCCAGCATTTT.

The rearrangement joins TRBV24-1 to TRBJ2-2, with 10 bases that match TRBD1. The ends lost 0 bases at V and 7 bases at J; junction bases unmatched: 7. Germline values: CDR1 KGHDR, CDR2 SFDVKD. The CDR3 length is 17 residues. CDR3 DNA: TGTGCCACCAGTGATTTGCAAAGGGGACAGGGGATCGGGGAGCTGTTTTTT. Encoded protein: CATSDLQRGQGIGELFF.

The chain has TRBV6-6 and TRBJ1-2, with 7 bases that match TRBD1. The CDR3 contains 13 residues. Looked up from germline, CDR1 is MNHNY and CDR2 is SVGAGI (reference sequence). V gave up 2 bases and J gave up 7 bases; unmatched junction bases: 4. The CDR3 DNA is TGTGCCAGCAGTTACCGGGACAGTGGTGGCTACACCTTC. Translating gives CASSYRDSGGYTF.

In this sample, this clonotype turned up many times. The gene calls are TRBV28 and TRBJ1-1, with D possibly TRBD1 on 6 matching bases. The germline CDR1 and CDR2 sequences are MDHEN and SYDVKM. The ends were cut back, 6 bases at V and 2 bases at J, with 13 bases in the middle. The CDR3 loop spans 14 amino acids. CDR3 sequence (DNA): TGTGCCAGCAGAGTACAGGGTGGAAACACTGAAGCTTTCTTT. Residues: CASRVQGGNTEAFF. Combining the CDR3 with reference TRBV28 and TRBJ1-1 gives the whole variable domain DVKVTQSSRYLVKRTGEKVFLECVQDMDHENMFWYRQDPGLGLRLIYFSYDVKMKEKGDIPEGYSVSREKKERFSLILESASTNQTSMYLCASRVQGGNTEAFFGQGTRLTVV.

This clonotype was found many times. The V call is TRBV6-1, the J call TRBJ1-2; possible D gene TRBD1, 6 bases. The V gene lost 5 bases and the J gene lost 3 bases, with 16 bases spanning the gap. CDR1 and CDR2 from the germline V gene are MNHNS and SASEGT. The CDR3 is 15 residues long. The CDR3 reads CASSRGQGPHYGYTF. In nucleotides, the CDR3 is TGTGCCAGCAGTCGGGGGCAGGGGCCGCACTATGGCTACACCTTC.

Of note for this clonotype: A much bigger clone sits one base away, suggesting this may be a read error. CDR3: CASSLGIGGYPYEQYF. The CDR3 region has the DNA TGTGCCAGCAGTTTGGGCATAGGGGGCTACCCCTACGAGCAGTACTTC. The chain combines TRBV12-3 or TRBV12-4 with TRBJ2-7; 7 nucleotides line up with TRBD1. The CDR3 length is 16 residues. V shed 3 bases, J shed 2 bases, and the junction held 10 bases outside the gene matches.

This chain joins TRBV4-1 and TRBJ1-2; tentatively, D is TRBD1 (5 bases). Germline V gives CDR1 MGHRA, CDR2 YSYEKL. Trimming stripped 1 base from V and 4 bases from J, with 10 bases between. CDR3 size: 14 residues. CDR3 protein: CASSQGGVSYGYTF. CDR3 bases: TGCGCCAGCAGCCAAGGGGGGGTCTCCTATGGCTACACCTTC.